This T cell receptor beta chain was recorded in a study of OX40 agonist ivuxolimab in advanced cancers. Background for the entire study: The costimulatory receptor OX40 (CD134) was targeted by ivuxolimab, a fully human IgG2 agonistic monoclonal antibody. The paper describes the monotherapy dose-escalation part (N ≈ 49 patients) of the phase I trial of ivuxolimab. Patients were allowed to have had prior anti-PD-1, anti-PD-L1 or anti-CTLA-4 therapy, and around two fifths of the dose-escalation patients had been treated with checkpoint inhibitors. Partial responses were achieved by three dose-escalation patients, of whom one had hepatocellular carcinoma and two had cutaneous melanoma. Intravenous ivuxolimab was administered to patients every 2 weeks at six dose levels: 0.01, 0.1, 0.3, 1.5, 3 and 10 mg/kg. The purpose of peripheral TCRbeta sequencing was to test whether ivuxolimab changed TCR sequence diversity and led to clonal T-cell expansion. Among the roughly 52 dose-escalation patients, about 20 had hepatocellular carcinoma, around 15 melanoma, 9 renal cell carcinoma and 9 head and neck cancer. A male proportion of around 81% and a mean age of approximately 61 years, ranging from 23 to 79, were recorded for the dose-escalation cohort.

V ends up 5 bases short and J 9 bases short, with an unmatched junction base count of 1. From cysteine to phenylalanine, the CDR3 is 12 amino acids long. Only the CDR3 DNA stays, 36 bases, in frame from base 1. The germline V gene gives CDR1 as SGHNT and CDR2 as YENEEA. The paper's findings and limits, for the study overall: Which antigens the clonally expanded peripheral T cells were specific for was not determined. Low levels of normalized T-cell clonal expansion were also seen in some nonresponding patients. In the 0.1-3.0 mg/kg groups, partial responders had among the lowest normalized peripheral clonal expansion, particularly in CD8+ T cells. At doses from 0.1 to 3.0 mg/kg, clonal expansion was seen in both CD4+ and CD8+ blood T cells between baseline and week 6. After ivuxolimab, expanded clones were on average more numerous among CD8+ T cells than among CD4+ T cells.

Concerning this clone itself: It has no known antigen specificity. No base quality information exists; no much larger clone differs at one position.

The trial excluded patients who had a history of autoimmune disease or were on systemic immunosuppression. Peripheral blood for TCR sequencing was drawn from every dose cohort at baseline, at cycle 4 day 1 and at cycle 7 day 1. The samples were taken from a phase I, first-in-human, multicenter, open-label dose-escalation trial of ivuxolimab. Adults with locally advanced or metastatic melanoma, renal cell, hepatocellular, or head and neck squamous cell carcinoma were enrolled in the trial. Before TCR sequencing, CD4+ and CD8+ T cells were separately sorted from peripheral blood. Genomic DNA was isolated from the sorted cells so that the TCRbeta CDR3 region could be sequenced. The immunoSEQ Assay was used for sequencing of TCRbeta CDR3 regions. The table was pulled from immuneACCESS by TCRdb, which kept in-frame rearrangements only. Such tables lose some clones; where checked, under half of the loss comes from unresolved V genes, and the rest has no known cause. Within this sample are more than 50,000 clones, with more than 75% of them counted one time only. The ten largest account for 5.2% of the sample.

Recombination joined TRBV11-3 with TRBJ2-1; the central 10 bases match TRBD1. Material: CD4+ or CD8+ T cells sorted from blood, obtained in a trial of the OX40 agonist ivuxolimab. The source of this sequence is an adult with an advanced solid tumor such as melanoma, head and neck, liver or kidney cancer. The CDR3: CASSRDRGEQFF. DNA sequence: TGTGCCAGCAGCCGGGACAGGGGTGAGCAGTTCTTC. The variable domain in full, with residues beyond the CDR3 obtained from the reference TRBV11-3 and TRBJ2-1 genes, is EAGVVQSPRYKIIEKKQPVAFWCNPISGHNTLYWYLQNLGQGPELLIRYENEEAVDDSQLPKDRFSAERLKGVDSTLKIQPAELGDSAVYLCASSRDRGEQFFGPGTRLTVL.